The 13 T cell receptor beta chains below come from one sample, sequenced in a study of CD8 T cells in ankylosing spondylitis. Antigens for these TCRs are unknown. Study-level findings and limits: Ankylosing spondylitis blood seemed to carry a telltale TCR beta motif made of fewer than ten highly homologous variants.

MiXCR, run by TCRdb on the 5' RACE reads, gives a single entry per CDR3 protein. The profile shows about 440,000 distinct CDR3 sequences, approximately 17% of them singletons. What was sequenced was blood, either unsorted or a sorted T cell fraction (not recorded which). These receptor sequences come from a male donor with ankylosing spondylitis.

This clonotype was seen a few times. The CDR3 protein is CASSTSSGTGLPYEQYF. For the CDR3, the DNA is TGTGCCAGCAGTACTAGCTCCGGGACAGGACTACCCTACGAGCAGTACTTC. The rearrangement joins TRBV6-2 or TRBV6-3 to TRBJ2-7; TRBD1 aligns across 8 bases. The CDR3 loop spans 17 amino acids. Germline V lookup: CDR1 MNHEY, CDR2 SVGEGT. Trimming removed 5 bases from V and 2 bases from J; junction bases left unmatched: 14.

This clonotype showed up just a few times. In DNA, the CDR3 is TGCAGTGCTAGAGATAGTGCGGGGTTGGGAGAGACCCAGTACTTC. It is translated as CSARDSAGLGETQYF. The chain is built from TRBV20-1 and TRBJ2-5, with D perhaps matching TRBD2 (6 bases). V lost 0 bases, J lost 4 bases, and 15 bases lay in between. Germline loops: CDR1 DFQATT, CDR2 SNEGSKA (reference sequence). The CDR3 consists of 15 residues.

This clonotype was observed a few times. The J gene is TRBJ2-1, the V gene TRBV12-3 or TRBV12-4; TRBD2 agrees at 7 bases. The CDR3 runs to 18 residues. With V trimmed by 3 bases and J by 6 bases, 17 bases remained unmatched. CDR3: CASSFQRREAPLFNEQFF. CDR3 DNA sequence: TGTGCCAGCAGTTTTCAGCGCCGGGAGGCCCCCCTTTTCAATGAGCAGTTCTTC.

V gene TRBV28 combines with J gene TRBJ2-7; 9 nucleotides line up with TRBD2. V dropped 5 bases and J dropped 9; count of bases not matched to a gene: 14. The CDR3 spans 15 residues. The V gene's germline CDR1 is MDHEN and CDR2 SYDVKM. The CDR3 is CASSLKIGTSRGQYF. Written as DNA, the CDR3 is TGTGCCAGCAGTCTTAAAATCGGGACTAGCCGGGGGCAGTACTTC.

J is TRBJ1-1 and V is TRBV7-9, with D unresolved. The CDR3 runs 14 residues. V was trimmed by 2 bases and J by 4 bases, leaving 11 bases between them. CDR1 and CDR2 (germline): SEHNR, FQNEAQ (reference sequence). The CDR3 nucleotides read TGTGCCAGCAGCTTAAGCTGGGCAGGCACTGAAGCTTTCTTT. Its translation is CASSLSWAGTEAFF.

J is TRBJ1-5 and V is TRBV2; D call uncertain. CDR1 is SNHLY, CDR2 FYNNEI, per germline. Trimming cost V 6 bases and J 0 bases, with 6 bases left between them. CDR3 length: 13 amino acids. The DNA for the CDR3 is TGTGCCAGCAGAGTAGCTAGCAATCAGCCCCAGCATTTT. Protein product: CASRVASNQPQHF.

At least ten counts were recorded for this clonotype. V and J are TRBV12-3 or TRBV12-4 and TRBJ2-1; TRBD2 matches 9 bases. With 4 bases clipped from V and 2 bases from J, the junction kept 6 bases outside the gene matches. CDR3 length equals 16 residues. The CDR3 nucleotides are TGTGCCAGCAGTTCCCTTAGCGGGGGAACCTACAATGAGCAGTTCTTC. This codes for CASSSLSGGTYNEQFF.

The chain recombines TRBV12-3 or TRBV12-4 with TRBJ2-5; D is possibly TRBD2 (5 bases). This CDR3 spans 12 amino acids. Trimming took off 7 bases at V and 8 bases at J, with 14 bases between the two ends. The CDR3 DNA reads as TGTGCCAGCACCTTTAGAGAGGGCACCCAGTACTTC. Protein: CASTFREGTQYF.

The sample holds a few counts of this clonotype. The chain carries TRBV9 and TRBJ1-3; 10 bases are shared with TRBD1. J was trimmed by 8 bases and V by 4 bases; bases with no gene match: 12. Germline CDR1 and CDR2: SGDLS and YYNGEE. This CDR3 has 16 amino acids. The CDR3 loop is CASSPSLTGGTDTIYF. CDR3 coding DNA: TGTGCCAGCAGCCCGAGTTTGACAGGGGGCACGGACACCATATATTTT.

In this sample, this clonotype turned up many times. The J gene is TRBJ1-5, the V gene TRBV12-3 or TRBV12-4, with D uncertain. The ends were cut back, 6 bases at V and 6 bases at J, with 12 bases in the middle. The CDR3 is 13 amino acids. Here the CDR3 DNA reads TGTGCCAGCAGCCCGGACCCCACTCAGCCCCAGCATTTT. Its translation: CASSPDPTQPQHF.

The V and J genes are TRBV2 and TRBJ1-4, with D possibly TRBD1 on 5 matching bases. CDR3 length equals 12 residues. Germline CDR1 and CDR2: SNHLY and FYNNEI. V lost 6 bases and J lost 5, with 7 bases in between. CDR3 sequence: CASRGPNEKLFF. The DNA of the CDR3 is TGTGCCAGCAGGGGGCCGAATGAAAAACTGTTTTTT.

This clonotype was observed a few times. This chain connects TRBV3-1 to TRBJ2-1, with a weak D call TRBD2 (6 bases). CDR3 size: 18 residues. Trimming removed 4 bases at V and 2 bases at J, with 21 bases between. Germline-derived CDR1 and CDR2 are LGHDT and YNNKEL (reference sequence). CDR3 amino acids: CASSPPPFGSGTYNEQFF. CDR3 in DNA: TGTGCCAGCAGCCCGCCACCCTTCGGGAGCGGAACCTACAATGAGCAGTTCTTC.

This clonotype was found many times. The V call is TRBV2, the J call TRBJ2-1; 9 bases map to TRBD2. The CDR3 length is 16 residues. V shed 3 bases and J 1 base; nucleotides not matched to a gene: 4. The V gene's germline CDR1 is SNHLY and CDR2 FYNNEI. CDR3 bases: TGTGCCAGCAGTGAGGAAGCGGGGGGTTCCTACAATGAGCAGTTCTTC. Its translation: CASSEEAGGSYNEQFF. Full variable domain (outside the CDR3, taken from reference TRBV2 and TRBJ2-1): EPEVTQTPSHQVTQMGQEVILRCVPISNHLYFYWYRQILGQKVEFLVSFYNNEISEKSEIFDDQFSVERPDGSNFTLKIRSTKLEDSAMYFCASSEEAGGSYNEQFFGPGTRLTVL.